This passage covers 32 T cell receptor beta chains from one sample sequenced in a study of blood T cell repertoires in COVID-19. Measured with immunoSEQ multiplex PCR; TCRdb has only the in-frame clones, and not every one. The sample lists roughly 380,000 clones, 89% occurring once. What was sequenced was peripheral blood. All receptors derive from a middle-aged woman with COVID-19, enrolled during active disease.

This chain's CDR3 is CASSLPGQGAAEAFF. CDR3 sequence (DNA): TGTGCCAGCAGTTTACCGGGACAGGGGGCCGCTGAAGCTTTCTTT. The chain uses TRBV28 and TRBJ1-1; 12 nucleotides agree with TRBD1. V shed 2 bases and J 6 bases; nucleotides not matched to a gene: 4. In germline, CDR1 is MDHEN, CDR2 SYDVKM. This CDR3 spans 15 amino acids.

The rearrangement uses TRBV6-5 and TRBJ1-3, with D unclear. Between the trimmed V and J ends, which lost 0 bases and 0 bases, there was a span of 3 bases. The CDR3 runs 14 residues. CDR1 is MNHEY, CDR2 SVGAGI, per germline. CDR3 bases: TGTGCCAGCAGTTACTCACACTCTGGAAACACCATATATTTT. The encoded protein is CASSYSHSGNTIYF.

CDR3 amino acids: CASSYSRQGARGQPQHF. As DNA, the CDR3 is TGTGCCAGCAGTTACTCCCGACAGGGGGCTCGGGGGCAGCCCCAGCATTTT. This sequence joins TRBV6-2 or TRBV6-3 and TRBJ1-5; TRBD1 agrees at 10 bases. CDR3 length: 17 residues. The germline V gene has CDR1 MNHEY and CDR2 SVGEGT. V shed 0 bases, J shed 7 bases, and the junction held 9 bases outside the gene matches.

This chain joins TRBV6-5 and TRBJ1-1; possible D gene TRBD1, 5 bases. Trimming stripped 4 bases from V and 1 base from J, with 10 bases between. The CDR3 spans 14 residues. Germline CDR1 MNHEY, CDR2 SVGAGI. The chain's CDR3 is CASSWLGGNTEAFF. The CDR3 coding sequence is TGTGCCAGCAGTTGGCTCGGGGGGAACACTGAAGCTTTCTTT.

Here the CDR3 DNA reads TGCAGCGTTTTGGTTCCGGGACTAGCGGGAGGGCGCTGCTTCTTC. Residues: CSVLVPGLAGGRCFF. The chain couples TRBV29-1 to TRBJ2-1, with TRBD2 matching over 16 bases. With V trimmed by 5 bases and J by 16 bases, 14 bases remained unmatched. The CDR3 consists of 15 residues. CDR1 and CDR2 from the germline V gene are SQVTM and ANQGSEA.

The chain combines TRBV7-2 with TRBJ2-1, with D unresolved. Trimming left V 3 bases short and J 8 bases short, with 11 bases between. This CDR3 is built from 13 residues. The germline gives CDR1 SGHTA, CDR2 FQGNSA. The CDR3 DNA reads TGTGCCAGCAGCTTTACGGGTAACCATGAGCAGTTCTTC. Amino acids: CASSFTGNHEQFF.

This clone was detected once. The rearrangement uses TRBV18 and TRBJ1-6; no firm D call. With 3 bases removed from V and 5 bases from J, the gap between germline ends came to 11 bases. Looked up from germline, CDR1 is KGHSH and CDR2 is LQKENI. The CDR3 has 15 amino acids. CDR3 region: CASSPQADDNSPLHF. The CDR3 nucleotides are TGTGCCAGCTCACCCCAGGCAGATGATAATTCACCCCTCCACTTT.

The chain carries TRBV9 and TRBJ2-6; 7 positions match TRBD1. The germline gives CDR1 SGDLS, CDR2 YYNGEE. This CDR3 comprises 23 residues. J lost 0 bases, V lost 0 bases, and 21 bases had no gene match. CDR3: CASSVGFSAPFTGVSSGANVLTF. DNA for the CDR3: TGTGCCAGCAGCGTAGGGTTTTCGGCGCCTTTCACAGGGGTGTCCTCTGGGGCCAACGTCCTGACTTTC.

This clone was counted once. The chain's CDR3 is CASSFREGRPSYNEQFF. The CDR3 coding sequence is TGTGCCAGCAGCTTTAGGGAAGGGAGGCCCTCCTACAATGAGCAGTTCTTC. The chain uses TRBV13 and TRBJ2-1, with D possibly TRBD2 on 6 matching bases. The V gene lost 3 bases and the J gene lost 0 bases, with 15 bases spanning the gap. Germline values: CDR1 PRHDT, CDR2 FYEKMQ (reference sequence). This CDR3 has 17 amino acids.

V is TRBV9 and J is TRBJ1-4; 10 bases align to TRBD1. The CDR3 consists of 17 residues. Germline trimming cut 4 bases from V and 0 bases from J; bases unmatched to any gene: 6. The germline V gene encodes CDR1 SGDLS and CDR2 YYNGEE. CDR3 coding DNA: TGTGCCAGCAGCTCGGGACAGGGGTCTGCAACTAATGAAAAACTGTTTTTT. It codes for CASSSGQGSATNEKLFF.

This clone was seen a single time. The chain has TRBV5-1 and TRBJ2-5; the D is unclear. The CDR3 is 12 amino acids. Germline V gene sequence: CDR1 SGHRS, CDR2 YFSETQ. V gave up 0 bases and J gave up 5 bases, with 5 bases separating them. The CDR3 coding sequence is TGCGCCAGCAGCTTGGGTCTGGAGACCCAGTACTTC. Translated: CASSLGLETQYF.

Only one count was recorded for this clone. V usage is TRBV6-2 or TRBV6-3 and J usage is TRBJ1-5; possibly TRBD1 for D (6 bases). CDR1 and CDR2 (germline): MNHEY, SVGEGT. Trimming stripped 4 bases from V and 7 bases from J, with 11 bases between. The length of the CDR3 is 13 residues. The CDR3 nucleotides are TGTGCCAGCAGTTTTTCACAGGGACAGCCCCAGCATTTT. It codes for CASSFSQGQPQHF.

The V call is TRBV19, the J call TRBJ2-7, with 9 bases identical to TRBD1. The CDR3 loop spans 15 amino acids. Germline V lookup: CDR1 LNHDA, CDR2 SQIVND (reference sequence). V lost 5 bases, J lost 0 bases, and 5 bases stayed unmatched. For the CDR3, the DNA is TGTGCCAGTAGTTGGGGACAGGGAAGCTCCTACGAGCAGTACTTC. As protein: CASSWGQGSSYEQYF.

V is TRBV6-5 and J is TRBJ1-2; D not certain. This CDR3 has 12 residues. Trimming took 5 bases from V and 4 from J, leaving 8 bases between them. CDR1 is MNHEY, CDR2 SVGAGI, per germline. The CDR3 DNA reads as TGTGCCAGCAGTACCCAGGCCTATGGCTACACCTTC. This translates into CASSTQAYGYTF.

This chain uses TRBV5-6 with TRBJ1-5; D is perhaps TRBD1 (6 bases). This CDR3 has 16 amino acids. V lost 4 bases and J lost 1, with 15 bases in between. Germline V lookup: CDR1 SGHDT, CDR2 YYEEEE. CDR3 region: CASSPQSGQSNQPQHF. The DNA of the CDR3 is TGTGCCAGCAGCCCCCAAAGTGGACAGAGCAATCAGCCCCAGCATTTT.

The gene calls are TRBV18 and TRBJ2-3, with TRBD1 matching over 10 bases. This CDR3 spans 15 amino acids. Germline V CDR1 and CDR2: KGHSH, LQKENI. V lost 7 bases to trimming and J lost 6 bases; unmatched junction nucleotides: 10. For the CDR3, the DNA is TGTGCCAGCTTCCGGGACAGGGGTTATTCGGATACGCAGTATTTT. Protein sequence: CASFRDRGYSDTQYF.

This rearrangement joins TRBV18 to TRBJ1-6, with D possibly matching TRBD1 (5 bases). Germline CDR1 KGHSH, CDR2 LQKENI. The length of the CDR3 is 14 residues. Trimming left V 3 bases short and J 8 bases short, with 11 bases between. The CDR3 here is CASSPQGMDSPLHF. CDR3 nucleotides: TGTGCCAGCTCACCGCAGGGTATGGATTCACCCCTCCACTTT.

The chain links TRBV28 to TRBJ1-2; D is undetermined. Germline V gene lookup returns CDR1 MDHEN and CDR2 SYDVKM. CDR3 size: 16 residues. Trimming took 6 bases from V and 0 from J, leaving 17 bases between them. CDR3 DNA sequence: TGTGCCAGCAGCCTATACGCGGCAGAGGCTAACTATGGCTACACCTTC. Its translation is CASSLYAAEANYGYTF.

The sample holds one count of this clone. J is TRBJ1-2 and V is TRBV25-1, with 7 bases matching TRBD1. J gave up 5 bases and V 6 bases, and 3 bases lay outside the gene matches. The V gene's germline CDR1 is MGHDK and CDR2 SYGVNS. This CDR3 has 12 residues. CDR3 in DNA: TGTGCCAGCAGAACAGGGGAATATGGCTACACCTTC. It codes for CASRTGEYGYTF.

In its sample, this clone was seen a few times. Other DNA sequences in the same sample also yield this CDR3. The rearrangement uses TRBV7-9 and TRBJ1-4, with a possible D match to TRBD1 (5 bases). The CDR3 extends over 13 amino acids. Germline CDR1 is SEHNR and CDR2 is FQNEAQ (reference sequence). V was clipped by 3 bases and J by 4 bases, with 6 bases between them. CDR3 residues: CASSLQGNEKLFF. The CDR3 DNA sequence: TGTGCCAGCAGCTTGCAGGGTAATGAAAAACTGTTTTTT.

CDR3: CASSVLGGSTAGELFF. The CDR3 bases are TGTGCCAGCAGCGTCCTTGGCGGGAGTACGGCCGGGGAGCTGTTTTTT. The chain has TRBV9 and TRBJ2-2; TRBD2 matches 7 bases. The CDR3 runs to 16 residues. The trim removed 2 bases at V and 6 bases at J, leaving 10 bases unmatched. Germline loops: CDR1 SGDLS, CDR2 YYNGEE. The complete variable domain, with remaining parts taken from reference TRBV9 and TRBJ2-2, reads DSGVTQTPKHLITATGQRVTLRCSPRSGDLSVYWYQQSLDQGLQFLIQYYNGEERAKGNILERFSAQQFPDLHSELNLSSLELGDSALYFCASSVLGGSTAGELFFGEGSRLTVL.

This clone has just one count. CDR3 nucleotide sequence: TGTGCCAGCAGCTTAGCGCTGGGAGGTAGTCAGCCCCAGCATTTT. Translation: CASSLALGGSQPQHF. The chain carries TRBV7-2 and TRBJ1-5; D is ambiguous. CDR1 and CDR2 from the germline V gene are SGHTA and FQGNSA. The CDR3 spans 15 residues. Trimming removed 0 bases from V and 6 bases from J, with 12 bases in between.

The V gene is TRBV3-1 (or the pseudogene TRBV3-2), the J gene TRBJ1-1; TRBD1 agrees at 8 bases. Germline CDR1 is LGHDT and CDR2 is YNNKEL (reference sequence). V dropped 1 base and J dropped 5; count of bases not matched to a gene: 6. This CDR3 has 15 residues. The CDR3 protein is CASSQGTGRSTEAFF. CDR3 coding DNA: TGTGCCAGCAGCCAAGGGACAGGGAGGAGTACTGAAGCTTTCTTT.

This sequence joins TRBV7-2 and TRBJ2-1, with 9 nucleotides matching TRBD2. The V segment lost 0 bases and the J segment 1 base; nucleotides outside the gene matches: 4. The CDR3 runs 17 residues. Germline V gives CDR1 SGHTA, CDR2 FQGNSA. The DNA of the CDR3 is TGTGCCAGCAGCTTAGCGGGACTAGCCGGTTCCTACAATGAGCAGTTCTTC. Protein sequence: CASSLAGLAGSYNEQFF.

This rearrangement joins TRBV14 to TRBJ1-5, with TRBD1 matching 7 bases. The CDR3 sequence is 14 residues long. Germline CDR1 and CDR2: SGHDN and FVKESK. V shed 4 bases, J shed 3 bases, and the junction held 3 bases outside the gene matches. The CDR3 loop is CASSPRGNNQPQHF. CDR3 DNA: TGTGCCAGCAGCCCCAGGGGGAACAATCAGCCCCAGCATTTT. Full variable domain (rest looked up from reference TRBV14 and TRBJ1-5): EAGVTQFPSHSVIEKGQTVTLRCDPISGHDNLYWYRRVMGKEIKFLLHFVKESKQDESGMPNNRFLAERTGGTYSTLKVQPAELEDSGVYFCASSPRGNNQPQHFGDGTRLSIL.

The CDR3, as DNA: TGCGCCAGCAGCCAAGCTGGCGGCCAAGGCGAGCAGTACTTC. Translating gives CASSQAGGQGEQYF. This chain links TRBV4-3 with TRBJ2-7; D is unresolved. The CDR3 is 14 residues long. Per germline, CDR1 LGHNA and CDR2 YSLEER. The ends were cut back, 1 base at V and 6 bases at J, with 13 bases in the middle.

This clone was seen more than once but under ten times. The chain has TRBV7-2 and TRBJ2-1; the match to TRBD2 covers 12 bases. The ends lost 6 bases at V and 5 bases at J; junction bases unmatched: 5. The germline CDR1 and CDR2 sequences are SGHTA and FQGNSA. This CDR3 has 15 amino acids. As DNA, the CDR3 is TGTGCCAGCAGTCCGACTAGCGGGAGCAACAATGAGCAGTTCTTC. This encodes CASSPTSGSNNEQFF.

V gene TRBV24-1 combines with J gene TRBJ2-3; 9 nucleotides align to TRBD1. The length of the CDR3 is 16 residues. CDR1 and CDR2 (germline): KGHDR, SFDVKD. V was clipped by 3 bases and J by 2 bases; unmatched bases: 5. The CDR3 here is CATSDTWTGATDTQYF. The CDR3 DNA follows: TGTGCCACCAGTGATACCTGGACAGGGGCCACAGATACGCAGTATTTT.

The CDR3 sequence is CASSLAIGGSNQPQHF. DNA for the CDR3: TGTGCCAGCAGCTTAGCCATCGGGGGGAGCAATCAGCCCCAGCATTTT. The chain links TRBV7-9 to TRBJ1-5; tentatively, D is TRBD1 (5 bases). Germline CDR1 and CDR2: SEHNR and FQNEAQ (reference sequence). V was pared by 0 bases and J by 1 base, with 10 bases between. CDR3 length: 16 residues.

This chain connects TRBV10-3 to TRBJ1-2; D remains ambiguous. The CDR3 totals 15 residues. Trimming took 0 bases from V and 4 from J, leaving 12 bases between them. Germline lookup yields CDR1 ENHRY and CDR2 SYGVKD. The CDR3 DNA reads as TGTGCCATCAGTGAGTCCCTGGGCAGGTCCTATGGCTACACCTTC. Its protein product is CAISESLGRSYGYTF.

This chain connects TRBV5-1 to TRBJ1-6; unclear D gene. V lost 1 base and J 0 bases, leaving 8 bases between the germline ends. This CDR3 has 16 residues. Germline V gene data show CDR1 as SGHRS and CDR2 as YFSETQ. The DNA of the CDR3 is TGCGCCAGCAGCTTGACAGAAAGCTCCTATAATTCACCCCTCCACTTT. This codes for CASSLTESSYNSPLHF.

This sequence joins TRBV5-1 and TRBJ2-7; 7 nucleotides agree with TRBD1. The trim removed 0 bases at V and 7 bases at J, leaving 7 bases unmatched. The CDR3 is 14 residues long. Germline V CDR1 and CDR2: SGHRS, YFSETQ. The CDR3 loop is CASSLGNRGQEQYF. Written as DNA, the CDR3 is TGCGCCAGCAGCTTGGGGAACAGGGGTCAGGAGCAGTACTTC.